These 24 T cell receptor beta chains were all obtained from the same sample, sequenced in a study of shared clonotypes between healthy human individuals. Produced via immunoSEQ multiplex PCR; TCRdb's table is partial and in-frame only. The sample holds under 1,100,000 clones, approximately 70% seen once. Sequenced material: memory CD4+ T cells sorted from blood. Subset indicated: CD45RA-negative fraction. Receptor source: a man in his late teens or twenties in good health.

The chain carries TRBV6-5 and TRBJ1-5; D ambiguous. This CDR3 is 14 amino acids long. Trimming pared 0 bases from V and 6 bases from J, leaving 9 bases between. Germline V lookup: CDR1 MNHEY, CDR2 SVGAGI. The CDR3 loop reads CASSYSISGQPQHF. The CDR3 nucleotides are TGTGCCAGCAGTTACTCGATAAGTGGTCAGCCCCAGCATTTT.

This clone was picked up a small number of times. Other DNA sequences in the same sample also yield this CDR3. The V and J genes are TRBV7-2 and TRBJ2-1; tentatively, D is TRBD2 (5 bases). V shed 1 base and J shed 8 bases, with 12 bases lying between them. The germline gives CDR1 SGHTA, CDR2 FQGNSA. The CDR3 is 14 amino acids. The CDR3 coding sequence is TGTGCCAGCAGCTTAGTCTCTAGCTCGGATGAGCAGTTCTTC. Protein: CASSLVSSSDEQFF.

This chain connects TRBV6-5 to TRBJ2-7; TRBD1 matches at 9 bases. Per germline, CDR1 MNHEY and CDR2 SVGAGI. The CDR3 is 13 residues long. V lost 6 bases, J lost 3 bases, and 3 bases stayed unmatched. The CDR3 protein is CASSRQGDYEQYF. In nucleotides, the CDR3 is TGTGCCAGCAGCCGACAGGGGGACTACGAGCAGTACTTC.

This sequence joins TRBV10-3 and TRBJ1-4, with a tentative D call TRBD1 (5 bases). Germline V gives CDR1 ENHRY, CDR2 SYGVKD. CDR3 length: 13 residues. Deletions cut 8 bases from V and 8 bases from J, with 15 bases between. The CDR3, as DNA: TGTGCCATCCGAGGAGGGGATGGGGAAAAACTGTTTTTT. Translating gives CAIRGGDGEKLFF.

This clone was seen once. This chain joins TRBV5-1 and TRBJ2-7; the match to TRBD1 covers 7 bases. Germline V CDR1 and CDR2: SGHRS, YFSETQ. CDR3 size: 14 residues. V was pared by 0 bases and J by 7 bases, with 7 bases of the junction left unmatched. The CDR3 sequence is CASSLGTGAREQYF. In DNA, the CDR3 is TGCGCCAGCAGCTTGGGAACAGGGGCGAGAGAGCAGTACTTC.

This clone came up many times. The V and J genes are TRBV7-8 and TRBJ2-5, with D perhaps TRBD1 (6 bases). The CDR3 sequence is 16 residues long. V was trimmed by 2 bases and J by 5 bases, leaving 18 bases between them. Germline values: CDR1 SGHVS, CDR2 FQNEAQ. CDR3 nucleotide sequence: TGTGCCAGCAGCTTAATGGGGGCGATTAAGGGGGAGACCCAGTACTTC. Its protein product is CASSLMGAIKGETQYF. The full variable domain, completed using reference TRBV7-8 and TRBJ2-5, is GAGVSQSPRYKVAKRGQDVALRCDPISGHVSLFWYQQALGQGPEFLTYFQNEAQLDKSGLPSDRFFAERPEGSVSTLKIQRTQQEDSAVYLCASSLMGAIKGETQYFGPGTRLLVL.

The sample holds a few counts of this clone. The genes are TRBV10-3 and TRBJ1-2, with 7 bases that match TRBD1. This CDR3 has 16 amino acids. Trimming took 3 bases from V and 7 from J; bases not matched to a gene: 14. Per germline, CDR1 ENHRY and CDR2 SYGVKD. CDR3 sequence: CAISEKGAFASGGYTF. CDR3 DNA sequence: TGTGCCATCAGTGAAAAGGGGGCTTTTGCGTCGGGTGGCTACACCTTC.

The gene calls are TRBV5-1 and TRBJ2-3; the match to TRBD2 covers 10 bases. The CDR3 covers 15 residues. Germline CDR1 is SGHRS and CDR2 is YFSETQ. V was clipped by 0 bases and J by 8 bases; unmatched bases: 6. In DNA, the CDR3 is TGCGCCAGCAGCTTGGACCTAGCGGGAGTCGGTACGCAGTATTTT. It codes for CASSLDLAGVGTQYF.

The CDR3 region is CASTLRGASTDTQYF. DNA for the CDR3: TGTGCCAGCACCCTCCGGGGGGCTAGCACAGATACGCAGTATTTT. V is TRBV6-5 and J is TRBJ2-3; a possible D gene is TRBD2 (7 bases). With 7 bases removed from V and 0 bases from J, the gap between germline ends came to 14 bases. Germline V gene data show CDR1 as MNHEY and CDR2 as SVGAGI. This CDR3 region has 15 residues.

The chain joins TRBV6-5 to TRBJ1-4; 10 bases align to TRBD1. V was clipped by 2 bases and J by 3 bases; unmatched bases: 3. The germline CDR1 and CDR2 sequences are MNHEY and SVGAGI. This CDR3 is built from 16 residues. The CDR3 reads CASSYGTGASNEKLFF. DNA for the CDR3: TGTGCCAGCAGTTACGGGACAGGGGCGTCTAATGAAAAACTGTTTTTT.

This chain uses TRBV7-2 with TRBJ1-2, with 9 bases identical to TRBD1. The CDR3 has 15 residues. The V segment lost 3 bases and the J segment 11 bases; nucleotides outside the gene matches: 13. Germline CDR1 reads SGHTA; CDR2 reads FQGNSA. The CDR3: CASSFVVQGQGSYTF. The DNA of the CDR3 is TGTGCCAGCAGCTTCGTAGTTCAGGGACAGGGCAGTTACACCTTC.

The gene calls are TRBV7-8 and TRBJ2-7; no reliable D call. This CDR3 has 15 residues. Germline lookup yields CDR1 SGHVS and CDR2 FQNEAQ. Trimming shortened V by 0 bases and J by 4 bases, and 13 bases separated the two germline ends. The CDR3 DNA is TGTGCCAGCAGCTTAGCTGACGGAAGCCCATACGAGCAGTACTTC. As protein: CASSLADGSPYEQYF.

This rearrangement joins TRBV5-6 to TRBJ2-7, with D tentatively TRBD1 or TRBD2 (5 bases each). Trimming cost V 1 base and J 5 bases, with 13 bases left between them. The CDR3 has 14 amino acids. Germline assignment: CDR1 SGHDT and CDR2 YYEEEE. CDR3 sequence: CASSLSEGLHEQYF. In DNA form, the CDR3 reads TGTGCCAGCAGCTTGTCCGAGGGGCTCCACGAGCAGTACTTC.

Turning to this clone: This sample includes further DNA sequences coding for the same CDR3. The rearrangement uses TRBV18 and TRBJ2-3; 9 bases are shared with TRBD2. The CDR3 sequence is 15 residues long. The germline CDR1 and CDR2 sequences are KGHSH and LQKENI. V gave up 3 bases and J gave up 1 base; unmatched junction bases: 2. In DNA form, the CDR3 reads TGTGCCAGCTCACCTCTAGCGGGGCGCACAGATACGCAGTATTTT. Translated: CASSPLAGRTDTQYF.

Relative to its sample, this clone is medium-sized (0.01 to 0.1%). The sample holds other DNA sequences that translate to the same CDR3. The chain couples TRBV5-4 to TRBJ2-2; D is undetermined. The germline CDR1 and CDR2 sequences are SGHNT and YYREEE (reference sequence). CDR3 length: 13 amino acids. Trimming took off 0 bases at V and 3 bases at J, with 3 bases between the two ends. The chain's CDR3 is CASSLGHTGELFF. The CDR3 nucleotides are TGTGCCAGCAGCTTGGGGCACACCGGGGAGCTGTTTTTT.

The CDR3 DNA reads TGTGCCAGCAGCCCGCGAATGGGTATGAACACCGGGGAGCTGTTTTTT. Residues: CASSPRMGMNTGELFF. The genes are TRBV9 and TRBJ2-2, with no clear D. V was trimmed by 4 bases and J by 1 base, leaving 14 bases between them. Germline V gene lookup returns CDR1 SGDLS and CDR2 YYNGEE. CDR3 length: 16 residues.

V usage is TRBV19 and J usage is TRBJ1-4, with D unresolved. V lost 7 bases, J lost 4 bases, and 16 bases lay in between. The CDR3 length is 15 residues. Germline V gene lookup returns CDR1 LNHDA and CDR2 SQIVND (reference sequence). The CDR3 loop reads CASTGRGRINEKLFF. CDR3 in DNA: TGTGCCAGTACTGGCCGAGGCAGAATTAATGAAAAACTGTTTTTT.

This clone has a count of ten or more. The genes are TRBV7-8 and TRBJ2-1; TRBD1 matches 10 bases. Germline V gene sequence: CDR1 SGHVS, CDR2 FQNEAQ. The CDR3 totals 14 residues. Unmatched junction bases numbered 6, after V lost 4 bases and J lost 9 bases. The chain's CDR3 is CASSSTGTGVEQFF. Here the CDR3 DNA reads TGTGCCAGCAGCTCAACCGGGACAGGGGTTGAGCAGTTCTTC.

The rearrangement links TRBV9 to TRBJ2-3; 10 bases fit TRBD1. The CDR3 is 16 residues long. Germline V gene lookup returns CDR1 SGDLS and CDR2 YYNGEE. V was pared by 2 bases and J by 6 bases, with 9 bases of the junction left unmatched. The CDR3 region has the DNA TGTGCCAGCAGCGTCGGAATAGGGACAGGGGACGATACGCAGTATTTT. It encodes CASSVGIGTGDDTQYF.

The V and J genes are TRBV1 and TRBJ2-7; the table's D call, TRBD1, has no DNA check behind it. TRBV1 is recorded as a pseudogene. CDR3 length: 19 amino acids. In DNA form, the CDR3 reads TGCACCAGCAGCCAGGGTTTATCGGAGGCCTCGGGACACTATTACGAGCAGTACTTC. As protein: CTSSQGLSEASGHYYEQYF.

This CDR3 is CASSELWGVGGYTF. As DNA, the CDR3 is TGTGCCAGCAGTGAACTTTGGGGTGTGGGCGGCTACACCTTC. The gene calls are TRBV6-1 and TRBJ1-2; D ambiguous. V was cut by 2 bases and J by 8 bases, with 15 bases left in between. The CDR3 is made up of 14 amino acids. The germline gives CDR1 MNHNS, CDR2 SASEGT.

The V and J genes are TRBV6-1 and TRBJ2-7; possible D gene TRBD2, 5 bases. V lost 1 base, J lost 6 bases, and 10 bases lay in between. The CDR3 extends over 13 amino acids. Germline loops: CDR1 MNHNS, CDR2 SASEGT. CDR3 residues: CASSEGRGREQYF. Here the CDR3 DNA reads TGTGCCAGCAGTGAAGGAAGAGGGCGCGAGCAGTACTTC.

In the case of this clone: Other DNA sequences in this specimen translate into the identical CDR3. The rearrangement joins TRBV5-1 to TRBJ2-7; D possibly corresponds to TRBD1 (5 bases). The CDR3 is 14 residues long. The germline V gene encodes CDR1 SGHRS and CDR2 YFSETQ. V was pared by 3 bases and J by 2 bases, with 12 bases between. CDR3 coding DNA: TGCGCCAGCAGCTACGGGCAGGGTGCCTACGAGCAGTACTTC. As protein: CASSYGQGAYEQYF.

This chain joins TRBV5-1 and TRBJ1-2, with D tentatively TRBD1 (5 bases). The CDR3 contains 14 residues. Deletions cut 2 bases from V and 8 bases from J, with 16 bases between. Germline CDR1 is SGHRS and CDR2 is YFSETQ. CDR3 coding DNA: TGCGCCAGCAGCTTCGGGACTCCCTTAGAGGGCTACACCTTC. Translating it yields CASSFGTPLEGYTF.